Below, one T cell receptor (beta chain) is given with its context. What it binds is not known. Germline CDR1 reads MDHEN; CDR2 reads SYDVKM. This CDR3 has 15 residues. V was clipped by 6 bases and J by 5 bases; unmatched bases: 8. Together with a sample-barcoded 5' primer, a J-beta primer mix was included in a second PCR lasting roughly 6 to 12 cycles. Using its own MiXCR run on the 5' RACE reads, TCRdb lists one record per CDR3 protein. This table has about 1.6 million distinct CDR3 sequences, approximately 32% appearing once. The data were obtained in a study of blood T cells in healthy people across ages. General observations from the study: Any conclusive comparison of naive versus antigen-experienced cells was prevented by using unsorted PBMCs.

At least 6.5 million PBMCs were isolated per sample. The amount of total RNA extracted per sample was at least 6 micrograms. The sample consisted of blood. The V and J genes are TRBV28 and TRBJ2-7; 12 bases line up with TRBD1. The receptor's source is a woman under 40 in good health. The CDR3 here is CASRSGQGALHEQYF. CDR3 coding DNA: TGTGCCAGCAGATCGGGACAGGGGGCCCTCCACGAGCAGTACTTC.